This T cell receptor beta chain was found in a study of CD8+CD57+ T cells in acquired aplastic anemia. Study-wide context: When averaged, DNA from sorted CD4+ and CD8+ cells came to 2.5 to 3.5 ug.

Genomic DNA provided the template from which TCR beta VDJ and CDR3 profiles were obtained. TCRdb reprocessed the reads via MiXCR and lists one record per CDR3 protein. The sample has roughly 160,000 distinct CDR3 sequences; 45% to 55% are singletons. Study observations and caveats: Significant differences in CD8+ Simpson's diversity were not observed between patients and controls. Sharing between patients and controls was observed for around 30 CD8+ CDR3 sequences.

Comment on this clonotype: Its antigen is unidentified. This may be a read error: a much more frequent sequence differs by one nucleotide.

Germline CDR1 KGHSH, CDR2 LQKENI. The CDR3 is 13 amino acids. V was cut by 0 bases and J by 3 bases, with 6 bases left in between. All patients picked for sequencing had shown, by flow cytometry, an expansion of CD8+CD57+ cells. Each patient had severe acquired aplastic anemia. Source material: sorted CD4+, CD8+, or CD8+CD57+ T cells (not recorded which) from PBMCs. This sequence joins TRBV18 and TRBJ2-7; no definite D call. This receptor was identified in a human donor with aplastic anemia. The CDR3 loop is CASSPPRGYEQYF. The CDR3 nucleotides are TGTGCCAGCTCACCACCCCGCGGCTACGAGCAGTACTTC.